What follows are 14 T cell receptor beta chains derived from one specimen sequenced in a study. In TCRdb, the RT-PCR reads were re-called with MiXCR into one record per CDR3 protein. The top ten hold 3.6% of the sample, which has about 680,000 distinct CDR3 sequences, 12% to 15% seen once. Sequenced: memory CD4+ T cells from blood. The source of these receptors is a female donor in good health, serving as a healthy control.

This clonotype showed up just once. The V and J genes are TRBV3-1 and TRBJ2-1; the D is unclear. The CDR3 length is 13 residues. Germline loops: CDR1 LGHDT, CDR2 YNNKEL (reference sequence). V was trimmed by 7 bases and J by 3 bases, leaving 10 bases between them. The CDR3 region is CASNLQGYNEQFF. CDR3 nucleotide sequence: TGTGCCAGCAATCTACAAGGCTACAATGAGCAGTTCTTC.

The chain combines TRBV5-1 with TRBJ2-5, with 8 bases matching TRBD2. CDR3 length: 15 residues. The junction had 7 bases not matched to a gene; V was cut back by 4 bases and J by 2 bases. Germline CDR1 SGHRS, CDR2 YFSETQ. The CDR3 coding sequence is TGCGCCAGCAGCCTTAGCGGGACCCCGCAAGAGACCCAGTACTTC. This encodes CASSLSGTPQETQYF.

This sequence joins TRBV20-1 and TRBJ2-2; D is unclear. CDR3 length: 13 residues. V dropped 7 bases and J dropped 6 bases, with 15 bases sitting between them. Germline assignment: CDR1 DFQATT and CDR2 SNEGSKA (reference sequence). CDR3 in DNA: TGCAGTGTACCAAAGCGCTACCCCGGGGAGCTGTTTTTT. Translating gives CSVPKRYPGELFF.

The chain uses TRBV7-8 and TRBJ2-1, with D maybe TRBD1 (6 bases). This CDR3 is 15 amino acids long. V was pared by 5 bases and J by 2 bases, with 13 bases between. The germline gives CDR1 SGHVS, CDR2 FQNEAQ. The chain's CDR3 is CASSPLGAAYNEQFF. The CDR3 DNA reads TGTGCCAGCAGCCCCTTGGGGGCGGCCTACAATGAGCAGTTCTTC.

The table lists this clonotype with many counts. The V gene is TRBV7-2, the J gene TRBJ2-3; 11 nucleotides line up with TRBD2. Trimming took 5 bases from V and 3 from J; bases not matched to a gene: 10. This CDR3 is built from 17 residues. Germline loops: CDR1 SGHTA, CDR2 FQGNSA. Here the CDR3 DNA reads TGTGCCAGCAGCCCCAAACTAGCGGGAGCTATGACAGATACGCAGTATTTT. This codes for CASSPKLAGAMTDTQYF.

The chain recombines TRBV7-9 with TRBJ2-5; 9 bases agree with TRBD1. From germline, CDR1 is SEHNR and CDR2 FQNEAQ (reference sequence). The CDR3 is 13 residues long. J gave up 9 bases and V 5 bases, and 7 bases lay outside the gene matches. The CDR3 reads CASSRRDRESQYF. In DNA, the CDR3 is TGTGCCAGCAGCCGGCGGGACAGGGAGTCCCAGTACTTC.

This clonotype appeared a few times. The CDR3, as DNA: TGTGCCAGCAGCCAGTGGGGGTCAGCGGGAGACTACGAGCAGTACTTC. Protein: CASSQWGSAGDYEQYF. The rearrangement links TRBV3-1 to TRBJ2-7; 8 positions agree with TRBD2. The germline V gene encodes CDR1 LGHDT and CDR2 YNNKEL (reference sequence). CDR3 length: 16 amino acids. V was pared by 3 bases and J by 3 bases, with 10 bases of the junction left unmatched.

This sequence joins TRBV19 and TRBJ1-5; TRBD1 is a possible D gene (6 bases). The length of the CDR3 is 17 residues. V was cut by 6 bases and J by 2 bases, with 20 bases left in between. The germline gives CDR1 LNHDA, CDR2 SQIVND (reference sequence). The DNA of the CDR3 is TGTGCCAGTAGAAGCAACCCCGGGACAAGGGGCAATCAGCCCCAGCATTTT. Translation gives CASRSNPGTRGNQPQHF.

This clonotype was recorded many times. The chain employs TRBV4-3 and TRBJ2-1; D ambiguous. This CDR3 is built from 14 residues. The V end was cut by 1 base, the J end by 6 bases, with 10 bases between. Germline V CDR1 and CDR2: LGHNA, YSLEER. CDR3 DNA: TGCGCCAGCAGCCAAGGGGGTGACGGCAATGAGCAGTTCTTC. Its protein product is CASSQGGDGNEQFF.

This clonotype has just a few counts. The chain joins TRBV7-8 to TRBJ1-2; 7 bases fit TRBD1. The CDR3 totals 13 residues. J gave up 7 bases and V 6 bases, and 8 bases lay outside the gene matches. Germline V CDR1 and CDR2: SGHVS, FQNEAQ. CDR3 amino acids: CASSINRGGGYTF. In DNA, the CDR3 is TGTGCCAGCAGTATAAACAGGGGTGGTGGCTACACCTTC.

In this sample, this clonotype turned up a few times. The CDR3 DNA is TGTGCCAGCGAGGGAGGACAGGCTCGTGAGCAGTACTTC. This sequence encodes CASEGGQAREQYF. The chain is built from TRBV28 and TRBJ2-7, with D possibly TRBD1 on 7 matching bases. V shed 8 bases and J shed 7 bases, with 18 bases lying between them. CDR1 MDHEN and CDR2 SYDVKM come from the germline V gene. This CDR3 contains 13 residues.

The CDR3 protein is CASSPWTSGIQETQYF. For the CDR3, the DNA is TGTGCCAGCAGCCCATGGACTAGCGGGATCCAAGAGACCCAGTACTTC. The V call is TRBV5-8, the J call TRBJ2-5, with TRBD2 matching 12 bases. The V segment lost 4 bases and the J segment 1 base; nucleotides outside the gene matches: 5. The V gene's germline CDR1 is SGHTS and CDR2 YDEGEE. The CDR3 has 16 amino acids.

This clonotype appeared a few times. This chain links TRBV4-1 with TRBJ2-7; 9 bases are a match to TRBD2. V lost 7 bases and J lost 2; bases outside the gene matches: 15. The CDR3 runs to 17 residues. Germline lookup yields CDR1 MGHRA and CDR2 YSYEKL. The CDR3 loop is CASTLKLAGGTPYEQYF. CDR3 DNA: TGCGCCAGCACCCTAAAGTTGGCGGGGGGGACGCCCTACGAGCAGTACTTC.

In DNA, the CDR3 is TGTGCCAGCAGCTCAACCCCCTGGGACACAGATACGCAGTATTTT. Its protein is CASSSTPWDTDTQYF. The chain joins TRBV7-2 to TRBJ2-3; D gene unclear. The CDR3 runs to 15 residues. Germline lookup yields CDR1 SGHTA and CDR2 FQGNSA. Trimming removed 4 bases from V and 2 bases from J, with 13 bases in between.